The 30 T cell receptor beta chains reported below all come from one sample, sequenced in a study of blood T cell repertoires in COVID-19. Profiled with immunoSEQ multiplex PCR; TCRdb holds only in-frame clones, not every one. The sample has about 190,000 clones, more than 75% seen once. The sequenced sample consisted of PBMCs or T cells enriched from blood (not recorded which). Every receptor here comes from a woman in her fifties or sixties who had recovered from COVID-19.

For the CDR3, the DNA is TGTGCCAGCTCACCGGGACAGGGATCCACTGAAGCTTTCTTT. It specifies CASSPGQGSTEAFF. This rearrangement joins TRBV18 to TRBJ1-1, with TRBD1 matching over 9 bases. This CDR3 comprises 14 residues. Germline values: CDR1 KGHSH, CDR2 LQKENI. J lost 4 bases, V lost 3 bases, and 3 bases had no gene match.

This clone was observed a single time. This chain uses TRBV29-1 with TRBJ2-3; 8 bases fit TRBD1. Germline CDR1 and CDR2: SQVTM and ANQGSEA. Losses at the gene ends were 1 base for V and 3 bases for J; bases not matched to a gene: 9. The CDR3 covers 16 residues. The CDR3 coding sequence is TGCAGCGTTGAAGGGACTTCAGGGGGCGCGACAGATACGCAGTATTTT. It translates to CSVEGTSGGATDTQYF.

The CDR3 sequence is CASSQQGAGGYTF. The CDR3 DNA reads as TGTGCCAGCAGTCAGCAGGGGGCCGGAGGCTACACCTTC. V is TRBV2 and J is TRBJ1-2, with 8 bases aligning to TRBD1. J was trimmed by 8 bases and V by 5 bases; bases with no gene match: 7. The CDR3 extends over 13 amino acids. The germline V gene encodes CDR1 SNHLY and CDR2 FYNNEI. The whole variable domain, remainder taken from reference TRBV2 and TRBJ1-2, is EPEVTQTPSHQVTQMGQEVILRCVPISNHLYFYWYRQILGQKVEFLVSFYNNEISEKSEIFDDQFSVERPDGSNFTLKIRSTKLEDSAMYFCASSQQGAGGYTFGSGTRLTVV.

There are many counts of this clone. This chain links TRBV6-5 with TRBJ2-1, with TRBD2 matching 7 bases. J was trimmed by 6 bases and V by 10 bases; bases with no gene match: 9. The length of the CDR3 is 13 residues. Germline V gene lookup returns CDR1 MNHEY and CDR2 SVGAGI. This CDR3 reads CATWASGGNEQFF. The CDR3 nucleotides read TGTGCCACCTGGGCTAGCGGCGGCAATGAGCAGTTCTTC.

This clone was recorded at least ten times. The chain recombines TRBV30 with TRBJ1-5; D ambiguous. Germline values: CDR1 GTSNPN, CDR2 SVGIG (reference sequence). CDR3 length: 14 residues. V was clipped by 7 bases and J by 2 bases, with 15 bases between them. This chain's CDR3 is CALQRPGGNQPQHF. The CDR3, as DNA: TGTGCCTTACAACGGCCCGGGGGCAATCAGCCCCAGCATTTT.

This clone was recorded a few times. This sequence joins TRBV9 and TRBJ1-3; no firm D call. Germline CDR1 and CDR2: SGDLS and YYNGEE. The germline V and J ends were trimmed by 4 bases and 3 bases, with 11 bases remaining between them. CDR3 length: 14 amino acids. The CDR3 loop is CASSPHSGGNTIYF. The CDR3 nucleotides are TGTGCCAGCAGCCCCCACTCGGGTGGAAACACCATATATTTT. The full variable domain, in which reference TRBV9 and TRBJ1-3 provide the parts outside the CDR3, is DSGVTQTPKHLITATGQRVTLRCSPRSGDLSVYWYQQSLDQGLQFLIQYYNGEERAKGNILERFSAQQFPDLHSELNLSSLELGDSALYFCASSPHSGGNTIYFGEGSWLTVV.

The chain couples TRBV7-9 to TRBJ1-6; D is unresolved. Germline V CDR1 and CDR2: SEHNR, FQNEAQ (reference sequence). Trimming took off 8 bases at V and 5 bases at J, with 13 bases between the two ends. CDR3 size: 14 residues. CDR3 in amino acids: CASGRVGNNSPLHF. CDR3 nucleotides: TGTGCCAGCGGGAGGGTCGGGAATAATTCACCCCTCCACTTT.

A few counts support this clone. One junction end disagrees with the germline gene, perhaps due to a read error. The gene calls are TRBV30 and TRBJ1-4; D ambiguous. Germline-derived CDR1 and CDR2 are GTSNPN and SVGIG (reference sequence). The CDR3 sequence is 14 residues long. The DNA of the CDR3 is TGCGCTACCTGGGAGGGCGCAACTAATGAAAAACTGTTTTTT. This gives the protein CATWEGATNEKLFF.

The chain links TRBV6-2 or TRBV6-3 to TRBJ2-7, with D possibly being TRBD2 (6 bases). The V end was cut by 2 bases, the J end by 4 bases, with 15 bases between. The CDR3 has 15 residues. The V gene's germline CDR1 is MNHEY and CDR2 SVGEGT. The CDR3: CASSYPAVAEYEQYF. CDR3 in DNA: TGTGCCAGCAGTTACCCTGCGGTAGCGGAGTACGAGCAGTACTTC.

CDR3 DNA sequence: TGCAGCGTTGAGCTGGCATCGGGCACTGAAGCTTTCTTT. Its translation is CSVELASGTEAFF. The chain combines TRBV29-1 with TRBJ1-1; the D is unclear. This CDR3 has 13 amino acids. In germline, CDR1 is SQVTM, CDR2 ANQGSEA. The ends were cut back, 3 bases at V and 4 bases at J, with 12 bases in the middle.

The chain couples TRBV11-2 to TRBJ2-7; tentatively, D is TRBD2 (5 bases). V was shortened by 1 base and J by 5 bases, with 9 bases between the two germline ends. CDR3 length: 13 residues. Germline values: CDR1 SGHAT, CDR2 FQNNGV. CDR3 nucleotide sequence: TGTGCCAGCAGCTTAGCGGGAATCGACGAGCAGTACTTC. It codes for CASSLAGIDEQYF.

The J gene is TRBJ1-5, the V gene TRBV19; D is possibly TRBD1 (5 bases). Trimming removed 8 bases at V and 9 bases at J, with 14 bases between. Germline V gene lookup returns CDR1 LNHDA and CDR2 SQIVND (reference sequence). This CDR3 is built from 12 residues. The CDR3 spells CASARDLGPQHF. The CDR3 nucleotides are TGTGCCAGTGCGCGGGACCTGGGGCCCCAGCATTTT.

This sequence joins TRBV24-1 and TRBJ2-1, with TRBD2 as a possible D gene (7 bases). From germline, CDR1 is KGHDR and CDR2 SFDVKD. The V end lost 3 bases, the J end lost 2 bases, and 25 bases lay between the germline ends. CDR3 length equals 20 residues. In DNA, the CDR3 is TGTGCCACCAGTGATCCGGGGGCTAGCGGATATGAATTCACCTACAATGAGCAGTTCTTC. Amino acid sequence: CATSDPGASGYEFTYNEQFF.

The chain joins TRBV10-2 to TRBJ2-1; D is perhaps TRBD2 (6 bases). V was shortened by 8 bases and J by 2 bases, with 7 bases between the two germline ends. CDR1 WSHSY and CDR2 SAAADI come from the germline V gene. The CDR3 contains 12 residues. The CDR3 spells CASGRTYNEQFF. The DNA for the CDR3 is TGCGCCAGCGGGAGGACCTACAATGAGCAGTTCTTC.

The V and J genes are TRBV3-1 (or the pseudogene TRBV3-2) and TRBJ2-5, with 9 bases lining up with TRBD2. The CDR3 spans 14 residues. The ends lost 8 bases at V and 4 bases at J; junction bases unmatched: 8. Germline lookup yields CDR1 LGHDT and CDR2 YNNKEL (reference sequence). CDR3 loop: CASRPWREGETQYF. DNA for the CDR3: TGTGCCAGCCGACCCTGGCGGGAGGGAGAGACCCAGTACTTC.

The chain is built from TRBV7-9 and TRBJ1-6, with unresolved D. V was clipped by 5 bases and J by 9 bases, with 14 bases between them. This CDR3 has 14 amino acids. Germline lookup yields CDR1 SEHNR and CDR2 FQNEAQ (reference sequence). The CDR3 DNA reads as TGTGCCAGCAGCGCAAGCGGGTCTGGTTCACCCCTCCACTTT. Encoded protein: CASSASGSGSPLHF.

The chain combines TRBV6-1 with TRBJ2-3; D is possibly TRBD1 (6 bases). Trimming cost V 2 bases and J 2 bases, with 17 bases left between them. Per the germline V gene, CDR1 is MNHNS and CDR2 is SASEGT. CDR3 length equals 17 residues. DNA of the CDR3: TGTGCCAGCAGTGAATACCCTAGACAGGCGCCCACAGATACGCAGTATTTT. Amino acid sequence: CASSEYPRQAPTDTQYF.

This clone occurred a few times. CDR3 in amino acids: CASSRAGGTEKLFF. The CDR3 coding sequence is TGTGCCAGCAGCCGCGCCGGGGGGACTGAAAAACTGTTTTTT. The chain combines TRBV7-9 with TRBJ1-4, with a possible D match to TRBD1 (5 bases). V was trimmed by 5 bases and J by 7 bases, leaving 14 bases between them. This CDR3 comprises 14 residues. Germline V gives CDR1 SEHNR, CDR2 FQNEAQ (reference sequence).

As regards this clone: The junction differs from germline at one of its ends, possibly a read error. The rearrangement joins TRBV7-2 to TRBJ2-3; D may be TRBD1 (8 bases). Germline V gene data show CDR1 as SGHTA and CDR2 as FQGNSA. The CDR3 spans 13 residues. CDR3 residues: CASSLKLGQGGNF. CDR3 DNA: TGTGCCAGCAGCTTAAAACTCGGACAGGGAGGGAATTTT.

The V call is TRBV28, the J call TRBJ1-1, with D unclear. The CDR3 is 11 amino acids. Trimming shortened V by 7 bases and J by 6 bases, and 9 bases separated the two germline ends. Germline V gene lookup returns CDR1 MDHEN and CDR2 SYDVKM. In DNA form, the CDR3 reads TGTGCCAGCAAATTGGCGGCTGAAGCTTTCTTT. Protein product: CASKLAAEAFF.

The DNA for the CDR3 is TGTGCCAGCAGCCAACAGGGGGGTCAGCCCCAGCATTTT. Translating gives CASSQQGGQPQHF. The V and J genes are TRBV3-1 (or the pseudogene TRBV3-2) and TRBJ1-5; 7 nucleotides align to TRBD1. This CDR3 comprises 13 residues. V lost 2 bases, J lost 6 bases, and 1 base stayed unmatched. Germline CDR1 LGHDT, CDR2 YNNKEL (reference sequence).

The chain has TRBV19 and TRBJ1-1; D remains unclear. The CDR3 has 13 residues. V was pared by 5 bases and J by 4 bases, with 11 bases between. Germline loops: CDR1 LNHDA, CDR2 SQIVND (reference sequence). The CDR3 DNA reads as TGTGCCAGTAGTGCGGATACGGGCACTGAAGCTTTCTTT. Its translation: CASSADTGTEAFF.

The chain has TRBV9 and TRBJ2-2; weak D call: TRBD2 (6 bases). The V gene's germline CDR1 is SGDLS and CDR2 YYNGEE. This CDR3 is 16 amino acids long. V was shortened by 0 bases and J by 6 bases, with 15 bases between the two germline ends. The CDR3 protein is CASSVGPGRGAGELFF. CDR3 in DNA: TGTGCCAGCAGCGTAGGACCGGGGCGGGGCGCCGGGGAGCTGTTTTTT.

This rearrangement joins TRBV5-1 to TRBJ1-1; no clear D. Germline CDR1 SGHRS, CDR2 YFSETQ. The CDR3 is made up of 13 amino acids. Trimming left V 3 bases short and J 5 bases short, with 11 bases between. CDR3 amino acids: CASSYNGETEAFF. The CDR3 DNA reads TGCGCCAGCAGCTATAATGGGGAGACTGAAGCTTTCTTT.

The chain is built from TRBV5-1 and TRBJ2-5; 7 bases map to TRBD2. The V gene end was trimmed by 3 bases and the J gene end by 2 bases; junction bases not matched to a gene: 1. This CDR3 spans 13 amino acids. Germline assignment: CDR1 SGHRS and CDR2 YFSETQ. DNA of the CDR3: TGCGCCAGCAGCTGGGGACTACAAGAGACCCAGTACTTC. Translated, it gives CASSWGLQETQYF.

This clone was seen more than once but under ten times. The chain carries TRBV6-1 and TRBJ2-2; tentatively, D is TRBD1 (6 bases). V was trimmed by 10 bases and J by 2 bases, leaving 11 bases between them. Germline V gives CDR1 MNHNS, CDR2 SASEGT. CDR3 size: 13 residues. In nucleotides, the CDR3 is TGTGCCACCAAGGACAGAAACACCGGGGAGCTGTTTTTT. This codes for CATKDRNTGELFF.

This CDR3 is CASSLTSGTTGYEQYF. CDR3 coding DNA: TGCGCCAGCAGCCTAACCTCCGGGACAACAGGATACGAGCAGTACTTC. This chain links TRBV5-1 with TRBJ2-7, with D possibly being TRBD1 (6 bases). Per the germline V gene, CDR1 is SGHRS and CDR2 is YFSETQ. The CDR3 contains 16 residues. The V gene lost 4 bases and the J gene lost 4 bases, with 21 bases spanning the gap.

The chain has TRBV2 and TRBJ2-3; 9 bases fit TRBD1. Germline V CDR1 and CDR2: SNHLY, FYNNEI. V lost 3 bases, J lost 1 base, and 2 bases stayed unmatched. CDR3 length: 15 amino acids. This CDR3 is CASSEGDRGTDTQYF. In DNA, the CDR3 is TGTGCCAGCAGTGAGGGGGACAGGGGCACAGATACGCAGTATTTT.

The chain uses TRBV29-1 and TRBJ1-4; 8 bases are shared with TRBD1. V lost 6 bases and J lost 8; bases outside the gene matches: 8. CDR1 and CDR2 (germline): SQVTM, ANQGSEA. The CDR3 sequence is 13 residues long. CDR3 region: CSVYQGAGEKLFF. The CDR3 nucleotides read TGCAGCGTGTATCAGGGGGCGGGGGAAAAACTGTTTTTT.

The chain couples TRBV25-1 to TRBJ1-2; D not certain. This CDR3 region has 12 residues. Germline assignment: CDR1 MGHDK and CDR2 SYGVNS. Trimming removed 3 bases from V and 3 bases from J, with 5 bases in between. The CDR3 is CASSDQDYGYTF. The CDR3 DNA sequence: TGTGCCAGCAGTGATCAGGACTATGGCTACACCTTC.